This T cell receptor (beta chain) stems from a study of blood T cell repertoires in COVID-19. On the study more broadly: Researchers got acute and convalescent COVID-19 samples from the United States, Italy and Spain. Sources were T cells, B-cell-depleted T cells, or PBMCs; the material itself was cDNA or gDNA.

As to this clone: The sample has other DNA sequences that encode this CDR3 too.

The table came from immunoSEQ multiplex PCR; TCRdb's copy has only in-frame clones and leaves some out. The table records 200,000 to 300,000 clones, more than 70% of them present only once. Sequencing input: peripheral blood. This TCR came from a woman aged 45-59 years with acute or convalescent COVID-19.

This CDR3 is CASSPGQTRGNTIYF. The CDR3 nucleotides are TGCGCCAGCAGCCCGGGACAAACTAGAGGAAACACCATATATTTT. The chain recombines TRBV4-1 with TRBJ1-3; the D gene is possibly TRBD1 (6 bases). The V and J ends lost 4 bases and 4 bases respectively, with 14 bases between them. The CDR3 is made up of 15 amino acids. CDR1 MGHRA and CDR2 YSYEKL come from the germline V gene.